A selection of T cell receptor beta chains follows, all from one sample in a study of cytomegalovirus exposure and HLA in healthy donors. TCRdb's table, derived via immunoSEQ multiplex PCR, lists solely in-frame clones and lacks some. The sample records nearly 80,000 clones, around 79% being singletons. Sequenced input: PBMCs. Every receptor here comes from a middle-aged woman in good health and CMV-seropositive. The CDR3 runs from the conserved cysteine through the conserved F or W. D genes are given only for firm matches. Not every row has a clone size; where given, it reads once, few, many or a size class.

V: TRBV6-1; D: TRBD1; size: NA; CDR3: CASSRVQGASGEQFF
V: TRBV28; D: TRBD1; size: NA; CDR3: CASSYGQGIHQPQHF
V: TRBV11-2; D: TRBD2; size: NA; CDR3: CASSRPSREVTDTQYF
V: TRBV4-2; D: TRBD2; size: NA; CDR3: CASSQEVAGGVAYNEQFF
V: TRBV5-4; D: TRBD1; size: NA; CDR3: CASSLTGFNEQYF
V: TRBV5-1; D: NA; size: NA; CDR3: CASSLAGSPNEKLFF
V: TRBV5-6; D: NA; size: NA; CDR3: CASRNQQGTNPLGYTF
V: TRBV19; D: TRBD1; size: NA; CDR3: CASSRGTVSNQPQHF
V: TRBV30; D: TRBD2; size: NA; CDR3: CAWRGLSGISQETQYF
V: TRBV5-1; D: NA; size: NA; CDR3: CASTLGQLGTGELFF
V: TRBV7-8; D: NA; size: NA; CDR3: CASSLGTTGSTNEKLFF
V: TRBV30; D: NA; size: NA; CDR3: CAWSSLGGVSPLHF
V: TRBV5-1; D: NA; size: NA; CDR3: CASSLRPAGQETQYF
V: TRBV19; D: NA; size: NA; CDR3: CASSPRQYEANYGYTF
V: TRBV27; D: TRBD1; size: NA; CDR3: CASKAGGGYGYTF
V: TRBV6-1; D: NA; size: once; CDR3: CASSEAFGIYEQYF
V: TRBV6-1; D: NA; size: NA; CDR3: CASCGWGQDREKLFF
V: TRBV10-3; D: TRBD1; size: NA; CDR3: CAISDGGQGVNYGYTF
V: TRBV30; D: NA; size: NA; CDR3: CAWSPTYNEQFF
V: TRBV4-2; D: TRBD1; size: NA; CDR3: CASSPTAGGYTEAFF
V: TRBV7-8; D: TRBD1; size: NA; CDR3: CASSLAKQGVGELFF
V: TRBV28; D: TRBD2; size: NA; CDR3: CASSRGLAVQYF
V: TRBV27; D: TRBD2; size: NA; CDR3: CASMGGTSGYNEQFF
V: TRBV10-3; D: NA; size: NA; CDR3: CAISTTSSEAFF
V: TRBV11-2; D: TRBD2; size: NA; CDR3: CASSSGGGAGSTDTQYF
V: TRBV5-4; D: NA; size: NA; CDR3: CASSSNTGELFF